The 7 T cell receptor beta chains in this list originate from one sample, sequenced in a study of post-analysis software for immune sequencing data. Whole-study results and caveats: The five TRBV segments detected at higher frequency in patients than in controls included TRBV5-6, TRBV5-1 and TRBV20-1.

These receptors are not linked to any known antigen. Presence of unique molecular identifiers characterized the TCR beta cDNA libraries. TCRdb re-derived calls from the PCR reads in MiXCR, one entry per CDR3 protein. The profile shows a few hundred thousand distinct CDR3 sequences, over 30% of them singletons. The source material was blood. Receptor source: a girl aged 2-10 years with multiple sclerosis.

This clonotype was seen more than once but under ten times. This chain connects TRBV10-3 to TRBJ2-1; 7 nucleotides match TRBD2. V lost 1 base, J lost 0 bases, and 9 bases stayed unmatched. The CDR3 contains 18 residues. Germline V CDR1 and CDR2: ENHRY, SYGVKD. The CDR3 sequence is CAISEFGGGASSYNEQFF. For the CDR3, the DNA is TGTGCCATCAGTGAGTTCGGGGGAGGGGCAAGCTCCTACAATGAGCAGTTCTTC.

This chain connects TRBV29-1 to TRBJ2-5, with 8 bases lining up with TRBD1. The V segment lost 1 base and the J segment 11 bases; nucleotides outside the gene matches: 18. CDR3 size: 16 residues. In germline, CDR1 is SQVTM, CDR2 ANQGSEA. CDR3 sequence (DNA): TGCAGCGTTGAAGGGGCGGACAGGGACCCTTACAATGAGCAGTACTTC. This encodes CSVEGADRDPYNEQYF.

The chain links TRBV20-1 to TRBJ1-5, with TRBD1 identical over 7 bases. V trimming: 3 bases; J trimming: 4 bases; junction bases outside the gene matches: 9. The CDR3 spans 15 residues. CDR1 is DFQATT and CDR2 is SNEGSKA in the germline V gene (reference sequence). The CDR3 is CSASPGTVSNQPQHF. CDR3 nucleotides: TGCAGTGCTAGCCCCGGGACAGTCAGTAATCAGCCCCAGCATTTT.

This clonotype turned up a few times. The chain links TRBV11-1 to TRBJ2-7; perhaps TRBD1 as D (6 bases). Germline V gene data show CDR1 as SGHAT and CDR2 as FQDESV (reference sequence). The CDR3 is 16 residues long. V lost 5 bases, J lost 3 bases, and 20 bases lay in between. The CDR3 nucleotides are TGTGCCAGCAGCCTAGGCCGACCGGGACAACTCTACGAGCAGTACTTC. As protein: CASSLGRPGQLYEQYF.

This clonotype was counted between two and nine times. This chain joins TRBV20-1 and TRBJ2-5, with 10 nucleotides matching TRBD2. The DNA end favors TRBJ2-7, so the J call may be wrong. Germline CDR1 and CDR2: DFQATT and SNEGSKA (reference sequence). The CDR3 runs to 13 residues. CDR3 nucleotides: TGCAGTGCTCCTGGACTAGCGGTCTACGAGCAGTACTTC. Encoded protein: CSAPGLAVYEQYF.

The rearrangement links TRBV6-5 to TRBJ1-2; possibly TRBD1 for D (5 bases). Germline CDR1 is MNHEY and CDR2 is SVGAGI. This CDR3 comprises 13 residues. V dropped 3 bases and J dropped 5 bases, with 10 bases sitting between them. CDR3 region: CASSYREGYGYTF. The CDR3 DNA is TGTGCCAGCAGTTATCGGGAGGGGTATGGCTACACCTTC.

The V and J genes are TRBV7-9 and TRBJ2-1; 7 bases map to TRBD2. The junction had 15 bases not matched to a gene; V was cut back by 5 bases and J by 5 bases. Germline V gene data show CDR1 as SEHNR and CDR2 as FQNEAQ (reference sequence). CDR3 length: 17 amino acids. CDR3 sequence: CASSPFRLAARDNEQFF. The CDR3 bases are TGTGCCAGCAGCCCATTCCGACTAGCCGCGAGGGACAATGAGCAGTTCTTC.